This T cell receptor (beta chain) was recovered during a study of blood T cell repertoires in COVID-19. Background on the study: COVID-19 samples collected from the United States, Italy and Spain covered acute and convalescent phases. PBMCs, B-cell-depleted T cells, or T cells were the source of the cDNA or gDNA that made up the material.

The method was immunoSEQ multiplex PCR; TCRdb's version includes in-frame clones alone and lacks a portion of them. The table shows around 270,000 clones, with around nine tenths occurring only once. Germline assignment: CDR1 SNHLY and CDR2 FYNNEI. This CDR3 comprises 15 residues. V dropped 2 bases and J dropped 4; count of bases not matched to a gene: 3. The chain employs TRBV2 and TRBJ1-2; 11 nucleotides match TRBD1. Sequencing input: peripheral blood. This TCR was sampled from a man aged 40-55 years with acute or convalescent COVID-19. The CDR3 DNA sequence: TGTGCCAGCAGTGAACAGGGACAGGGGGGCTATGGCTACACCTTC. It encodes CASSEQGQGGYGYTF.